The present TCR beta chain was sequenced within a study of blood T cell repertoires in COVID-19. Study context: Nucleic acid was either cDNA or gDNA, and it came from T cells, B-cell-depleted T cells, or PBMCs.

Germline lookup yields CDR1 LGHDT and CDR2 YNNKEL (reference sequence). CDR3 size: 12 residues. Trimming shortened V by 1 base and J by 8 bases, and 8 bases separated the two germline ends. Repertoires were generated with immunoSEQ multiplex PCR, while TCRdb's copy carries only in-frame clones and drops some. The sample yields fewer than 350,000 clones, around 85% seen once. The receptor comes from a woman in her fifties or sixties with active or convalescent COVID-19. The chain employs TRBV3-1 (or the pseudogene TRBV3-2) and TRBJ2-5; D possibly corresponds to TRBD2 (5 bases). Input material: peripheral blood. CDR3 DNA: TGTGCCAGCAGCCAAGCTCGGGATACCCAGTACTTC. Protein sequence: CASSQARDTQYF.